The T cell receptor beta chain under discussion was sequenced for a study of identical twins. The authors used template switching to add a universal primer site and gave cDNA unique molecular identifiers. TCRdb reanalysed the 5' RACE reads using MiXCR and keeps one entry per CDR3 protein. The sample includes about 570,000 distinct CDR3 sequences, 9.5% to 10% seen only once; the top ten take roughly 3%. In germline, CDR1 is KGHSH, CDR2 LQKENI. The length of the CDR3 is 14 residues. V was shortened by 8 bases and J by 4 bases, with 17 bases between the two germline ends. This clonotype was counted many times. The sample was also linked to a second study, of yellow fever vaccine responses in identical twins. This second study says: Twins' T cell vaccine responses reportedly looked partly convergent, partly personalized.

This chain uses TRBV18 with TRBJ1-2; D remains ambiguous. The sequence was obtained from a woman younger than 35 in good health. The sample taken for sequencing was PBMCs. Here the CDR3 DNA reads TGTGCCAGCGGGATGAGGGAAACTTCCTATGGCTACACCTTC. The encoded protein is CASGMRETSYGYTF.